This note documents a single T cell receptor (beta chain) sequence. Its antigen is not yet known. No base quality values were provided; no much bigger clone lies one nucleotide off. Whole blood was collected in K2EDTA tubes by collaborating institutions according to the institutions' own protocols. For TCRbeta analysis, collaborators shipped samples as frozen whole blood, isolated PBMCs, or DNA extracted from either of those sample types. The data originate from a study of blood T cell repertoires in COVID-19 (dated by TCRdb to 2020 to 2022). With respect to the entire study: The collaborator samples originated in the United States, Italy and Spain and spanned the acute and convalescent phases of COVID-19. The dataset comprised deeply sampled blood TCRbeta repertoires from subjects exposed to, actively infected with, or recovered from COVID-19. The material from the prospective study consisted of cDNA or gDNA derived from T cells, B-cell-depleted T cells, or PBMCs. Sample metadata almost always included a de-identified subject ID, COVID-19 status, age in years and sex. Where available, HLA class I and class II types were taken from metadata supplied by the sample provider and were not determined by assay-based typing. The samples were drawn from two sources: the first 160 participants of the ongoing ImmuneRACE study, and 1,254 subjects contributed by 6 global collaborators. A freely available public database, intended as a resource for researchers studying the immune response to SARS-CoV-2, is where the repertoires were released. Summary of the overall study and its limitations: The amount of clinical and demographic metadata varied by source and participant and was provided uncurated.

The immunoSEQ Assay, a bias-controlled multiplex PCR, was used to amplify TCRbeta CDR3 regions from genomic DNA. In the original analysis: The number of nucleated cells in each sample was estimated from the amplification of reference gene primers within the assay. To quantify the absolute abundance of each unique TCRbeta CDR3 rearrangement, sequence reads were collapsed and filtered. Productive Simpson clonality was computed per sample as the square root of Simpson's diversity index over productive rearrangements. The table was pulled from immuneACCESS by TCRdb, which kept in-frame rearrangements only. Such tables lose some clones; where checked, under half of the loss comes from unresolved V genes, and the rest has no known cause. The DNA gave D and trimming, while V, J and clone size come from that table. The sample table contains some 200,000 clones; only one count was recorded for over 60% of them. The top ten hold roughly 6% of the sample.

The CDR3 measures 15 amino acids from cysteine to phenylalanine. Only CDR3 DNA is held: 45 bases, read in frame from base 1. V is trimmed back by 8 bases and J by 7 bases, and the junction contains 12 bases that no gene match accounts for. As encoded in the germline V gene, CDR1 is SNHLY while CDR2 is FYNNEI. The sequence came from an older woman with acute or convalescent COVID-19. The chain is encoded by TRBV2 joined to TRBJ2-2; the central 8 bases match TRBD1. Material: peripheral blood. The DNA sequence is given as TGTGCCAGCTCGTGGGCAGGGGGCTTGAGCGGGGAGCTGTTTTTT. Translation gives CASSWAGGLSGELFF.